Presented here are 23 T cell receptor delta chains from one specimen sequenced in a study of γδ T cells in repeated Plasmodium falciparum infection. TCRdb re-called the multiplex PCR reads through CATT. The sample has approximately 93,000 delta-chain clones, approximately 0.92% seen once. Gammadelta T cells were flow-sorted from PBMC into Vgamma9/Vdelta2+ and Vdelta2-negative populations for bulk analysis. What was sequenced was gamma-delta T cells from blood. The receptors here all came from a pool of human donors (malaria-infected and uninfected, not separated).

This clone showed up just a few times. TCRdb pairs this DNA with a much larger clone's protein that differs at residue 12, likely a read error; the protein shown was translated from the DNA. The genes are TRDV2 and TRDJ1; TRDD3 matches at 12 bases. TCRdb carries no J gene annotation; the J gene was assigned here by matching the DNA with germline. The V gene's germline CDR1 is GEAIGNYY and CDR2 EKD. This CDR3 is built from 19 residues. V was pared by 2 bases and J by 1 base, with 13 bases of the junction left unmatched. The CDR3 nucleotides are TGTGCCTGTGACAACGTACTGGGGGATACAAAGGCTGGCACCGATAAACTCATCTTT. Translation gives CACDNVLGDTKAGTDKLIF.

This clone occurred many times. A far larger clone is one base from this, pointing to a likely read error. Different DNA sequences within this sample yield the same CDR3. The chain has TRDV2 and TRDJ1, with TRDD3 matching over 12 bases. In the absence of a J gene in TCRdb, the DNA was matched to germline to assign it here. Germline CDR1 and CDR2: GEAIGNYY and EKD. CDR3 length equals 18 residues. J lost 0 bases, V lost 3 bases, and 10 bases had no gene match. The CDR3 coding sequence is TGTGCCTGTGACCCACTACTGGGGGATACCCCGTACACCGATAAACTCATCTTT. Amino acids: CACDPLLGDTPYTDKLIF.

As for this clone: The TCRdb protein, from a much larger clone, departs from this DNA's translation at residue 7, likely by read error; the protein shown derives from the DNA. The V gene is TRDV1, the J gene TRDJ1, with D perhaps matching TRDD3 (6 bases). From germline, CDR1 is TSWWSYY and CDR2 QGS. The CDR3 runs 20 residues. The V gene lost 6 bases and the J gene lost 0 bases, with 29 bases spanning the gap. This CDR3 reads CALGLRRLWGSTSYTDKLIF. The DNA of the CDR3 is TGTGCTCTTGGCCTACGGAGACTCTGGGGATCCACCTCTTACACCGATAAACTCATCTTT.

This clone was observed a handful of times. The protein held in TCRdb is that of a much larger clone and does not match this DNA's translation at residue 14, likely because of a read error; the protein shown is translated from the DNA. This chain uses TRDV1 with TRDJ1; 13 bases match TRDD3. Here the J gene came from matching the DNA to germline, since TCRdb omits it. J lost 1 base, V lost 6 bases, and 23 bases had no gene match. The CDR3 totals 22 residues. The germline CDR1 and CDR2 sequences are TSWWSYY and QGS. The CDR3 loop is CALGNGIPTGGYERFRTDKLIF. In DNA form, the CDR3 reads TGTGCTCTTGGAAACGGGATCCCTACTGGGGGATACGAGCGGTTCCGCACCGATAAACTCATCTTT.

A few counts support this clone. The chain couples TRDV2 to TRDJ1; 11 bases line up with TRDD3. TCRdb carries no J gene annotation; the J gene was assigned here by matching the DNA with germline. The CDR3 spans 18 residues. J was trimmed by 4 bases and V by 0 bases; bases with no gene match: 12. Looked up from germline, CDR1 is GEAIGNYY and CDR2 is EKD. CDR3 sequence reads: CACDTVELGDTRGDKLIF. The CDR3 bases are TGTGCCTGTGACACCGTGGAGTTGGGGGATACGCGGGGCGATAAACTCATCTTT.

There are a few counts of this clone. TCRdb's protein, taken from a much larger clone, differs from this DNA's translation at residue 4, likely owing to a read error; the protein displayed comes from the DNA. The chain recombines TRDV2 with TRDJ1; 12 bases line up with TRDD3. No J gene was available from TCRdb, and it was assigned here by a germline match of the DNA. Per germline, CDR1 GEAIGNYY and CDR2 EKD. The CDR3 consists of 22 residues. As DNA, the CDR3 is TGTGCCTGTGTCACCGTTTCTGGGGGATACGAGAAAAACTTGGGCCAACGAGATAAACTCATCTTT. Amino acid sequence: CACVTVSGGYEKNLGQRDKLIF.

A note on this clone: This DNA's translation and the protein TCRdb lists, from a much larger clone, do not match at residue 9, likely due to a read error; the protein shown is translated from the DNA. The chain links TRDV1 to TRDJ1; 11 bases agree with TRDD3. CDR1 is TSWWSYY and CDR2 is QGS in the germline V gene. The trim removed 5 bases at V and 0 bases at J, leaving 32 bases unmatched. CDR3 length equals 25 residues. CDR3: CALGILFIVPRLGDRRGEYTDKLIF. CDR3 DNA: TGTGCTCTTGGGATCCTTTTTATAGTTCCTCGACTGGGGGATAGAAGGGGAGAATACACCGATAAACTCATCTTT.

This clone was seen repeatedly, ten times or more. The protein in TCRdb stems from a much larger clone and differs at residue 14 from this DNA's translation, likely a read error; here the protein is translated from the DNA. TRDV1 is the V gene, and the J gene was not called; the listed D gene, TRDD3, was not tested against the DNA. Germline CDR1 reads TSWWSYY; CDR2 reads QGS. The CDR3 runs 16 residues. CDR3 amino acids: CALGELRTWGSTKPIF. CDR3 DNA: TGTGCTCTTGGGGAACTTCGGACCTGGGGGAGTACAAAACCCATCTTT.

This clone came up a few times. A far larger clone is a single base away, which makes a read error likely. Other DNA sequences in this specimen translate into the identical CDR3. The chain has TRDV1 and TRDJ1; D not resolved. TCRdb carries no J gene annotation; the J gene was assigned here by matching the DNA with germline. The V gene's germline CDR1 is TSWWSYY and CDR2 QGS. With 6 bases removed from V and 0 bases from J, the gap between germline ends came to 17 bases. This CDR3 is built from 16 residues. CDR3 bases: TGTGCTCTTGGAGAAGGCGTAAGCGGAGACACCGATAAACTCATCTTT. Its protein product is CALGEGVSGDTDKLIF.

There are a few counts of this clone. This likely stems from a read error, as it lies one base from a far larger clone. The same CDR3 is also encoded by other DNA sequences in this sample. The chain links TRDV2 to TRDJ3; TRDD3 matches 7 bases. The J gene is not listed in TCRdb, so it was assigned here from a DNA match to germline. Germline CDR1 and CDR2: GEAIGNYY and EKD. Losses at the gene ends were 2 bases for V and 0 bases for J; bases not matched to a gene: 12. The CDR3 contains 20 residues. The CDR3 nucleotides are TGTGCCTGTGACAGTACCGGGGGATCTAGGAGCTCCTGGGACACCCGACAGATGTTTTTC. Amino acid sequence: CACDSTGGSRSSWDTRQMFF.

This clone was counted a few times. A far larger clone is one base from this, pointing to a likely read error. Other DNA sequences within the sample encode an identical CDR3. V usage is TRDV1 and J usage is TRDJ2, with 10 bases matching TRDD3. CDR3 length: 22 amino acids. Losses at the gene ends were 5 bases for V and 2 bases for J; bases not matched to a gene: 23. Per the germline V gene, CDR1 is TSWWSYY and CDR2 is QGS. CDR3 loop: CALGSLPPQGDTRIPLTAQLFF. The CDR3 DNA reads TGTGCTCTTGGGAGCCTTCCTCCACAGGGGGATACGCGAATCCCCTTGACAGCACAACTCTTCTTT.

This clone came up a few times. A far larger clone is just one base off, so this is likely a read error. This same CDR3 is encoded by further DNA sequences in the sample. CDR3 bases: TGCGCTCTTGGGGAATTATGGGGGATACGAGGCACCGATAAACTCATCTTT. Its translation: CALGELWGIRGTDKLIF. J is TRDJ1 and V is TRDV1, with TRDD3 matching 11 bases. TCRdb carries no J gene annotation; the J gene was assigned here by matching the DNA with germline. Looked up from germline, CDR1 is TSWWSYY and CDR2 is QGS. The CDR3 covers 17 residues.

On this clone: This likely traces to a read error, being one base from a far larger clone. The V gene reported is TRDV2; the J gene is uncalled; TRDD3, the D gene given by the table, was not confirmed from the DNA. The length of the CDR3 is 14 residues. CDR1 is GEAIGNYY, CDR2 EKD, per germline. The CDR3 reads CACDTLLGDPKLIF. CDR3 bases: TGTGCCTGTGACACCCTACTGGGGGATCCCAAACTCATCTTC.

At least ten counts were recorded for this clone. The protein TCRdb lists belongs to a much larger clone and differs from this DNA's translation at residue 11, which points to a read error; the protein shown is made from the DNA. V usage is TRDV2 and J usage is TRDJ1, with 9 bases aligning to TRDD3. V shed 4 bases and J 4 bases; nucleotides not matched to a gene: 12. Germline CDR1 reads GEAIGNYY; CDR2 reads EKD. The CDR3 runs 16 residues. In DNA form, the CDR3 reads TGTGCCTGTGATGGTACTGGGGGACGTAACGACGATAAACTCATCTTT. Protein sequence: CACDGTGGRNDDKLIF.

About this clone itself: A far larger clone is one nucleotide away, so this likely arose from a read error. Other DNA sequences in this sample translate to the same CDR3. This chain uses TRDV2 with TRDJ1, with D possibly TRDD2 on 5 matching bases. TCRdb gives no J gene; it was assigned here by matching the DNA to germline. The germline V gene has CDR1 GEAIGNYY and CDR2 EKD. The V gene lost 2 bases and the J gene lost 9 bases, with 27 bases spanning the gap. The CDR3 covers 17 residues. The DNA of the CDR3 is TGTGCCTGTGACAATTCCTTGTCTTACCCCGAGGGAGGTGAACTCATCTTT. Translated: CACDNSLSYPEGGELIF.

Details on this clone: A read error is the likely source, as a far larger clone sits one nucleotide away. Other DNA sequences in the sample encode the same CDR3. The V gene was identified as TRDV2, while no J gene was called; the DNA was not compared with TRDD3, the D call given in the table. Germline values: CDR1 GEAIGNYY, CDR2 EKD. The CDR3 has 16 residues. The CDR3 bases are TGTGCCTGTGACACACTGGGGGCCCGAGGGGCCGATAAACTAATCTTT. Its translation is CACDTLGARGADKLIF.

A word on this clone: Translating this DNA gives a protein that differs at residue 4 from the TCRdb one, which belongs to a much larger clone; a read error is likely, and the protein shown is this translation. This sequence joins TRDV2 and TRDJ1, with TRDD3 as a possible D gene (5 bases). No J gene is reported in TCRdb; it was inferred here by comparing the DNA with germline. CDR3 length equals 15 residues. Germline V CDR1 and CDR2: GEAIGNYY, EKD. V lost 5 bases, J lost 0 bases, and 15 bases lay in between. CDR3 bases: TGTGCCTGTGGCCATGGGGAACATTACACCGATAAACTCATCTTT. Its protein product is CACGHGEHYTDKLIF.

This clone was counted only a few times. This sequence is one base from a far larger clone and is likely a read error. The sample has other DNA sequences that encode this CDR3 too. The chain combines TRDV1 with TRDJ1; tentative D call: TRDD3 (6 bases). Germline CDR1 reads TSWWSYY; CDR2 reads QGS. The CDR3 contains 16 residues. Deletions cut 6 bases from V and 0 bases from J, with 17 bases between. CDR3 coding DNA: TGTGCTCTTGGCGCTAACCGGGGGGGAAACACCGATAAACTCATCTTT. Translated: CALGANRGGNTDKLIF.

This clone was seen at least ten times. The chain is built from TRDV1 and TRDJ1; D is unresolved. This CDR3 comprises 11 residues. With 11 bases removed from V and 7 bases from J, the gap between germline ends came to 14 bases. CDR1 TSWWSYY and CDR2 QGS come from the germline V gene. CDR3 coding DNA: TGTGCTTTAACGGAGTACCCTAAACTCATCTTT. Protein sequence: CALTEYPKLIF.

The table lists this clone with a few counts. This DNA's translation differs at residue 6 from TCRdb's protein, which comes from a much larger clone; a read error is likely, and the protein shown is translated from the DNA. This chain links TRDV2 with TRDJ1, with a tentative D call TRDD3 (5 bases). TCRdb offers no J gene call, so here the DNA was matched to germline to obtain one. V was trimmed by 3 bases and J by 0 bases, leaving 16 bases between them. Germline CDR1 and CDR2: GEAIGNYY and EKD. CDR3 size: 16 residues. This chain's CDR3 is CACDASGGTYTDKLIF. DNA of the CDR3: TGTGCCTGTGACGCTTCGGGGGGCACGTACACCGATAAACTCATCTTT.

A note on this clone: TCRdb's protein, taken from a much larger clone, differs from this DNA's translation at residue 11, likely owing to a read error; the protein displayed comes from the DNA. The CDR3 DNA reads as TGTGCTCTTGGGGAACTGTACCGACTCGGGGTAAGGAGAGTTGACGGCACCGATAAACTCATCTTT. This gives the protein CALGELYRLGVRRVDGTDKLIF. The chain employs TRDV1 and TRDJ1; D unresolved. TCRdb supplies no J gene; here it was assigned by aligning the nucleotide sequence to germline. In germline, CDR1 is TSWWSYY, CDR2 QGS. The CDR3 contains 22 residues. V lost 0 bases to trimming and J lost 1 base, with 30 bases between them.

Worth noting for this clone: TCRdb attributes to this sequence the protein of a much larger clone, which differs from the DNA translation at residue 2; a read error is likely, and the protein displayed is translated from the DNA. The V gene is TRAV29/DV5, the J gene TRDJ1; 10 bases map to TRDD3. This CDR3 comprises 19 residues. Germline V gene sequence: CDR1 NSMFDY, CDR2 ISSIKDK. This chain's CDR3 is CSARAIGLQDSGGYDKLIF. CDR3 nucleotide sequence: TGTTCAGCAAGGGCTATAGGATTACAGGACTCTGGGGGATACGATAAACTCATCTTT.

On this clone: For this DNA, TCRdb reports the protein of a much larger clone, which diverges at residue 10, most likely from a read error; the protein presented here is translated directly from the DNA. The V gene is TRDV1, the J gene TRDJ1, with D maybe TRDD3 (7 bases). No J gene is reported in TCRdb; it was inferred here by comparing the DNA with germline. The CDR3 is 19 amino acids. Germline V gives CDR1 TSWWSYY, CDR2 QGS. V was cut by 2 bases and J by 7 bases, with 29 bases left in between. Here the CDR3 DNA reads TGTGCTCTTGGGGAAGAAGTCCTACGGGTCTGGGGGCTTGAAGTTAAACTCATCTTT. It specifies CALGEEVLRVWGLEVKLIF.